The entry below describes one T cell receptor (beta chain). This specimen comes from a study of metastatic and nonmetastatic thyroid tumors. TCRdb ran MiXCR on the PCR reads. The table lists over 15,000 clones, approximately 24% of them singletons. No treatment of any kind had been given to any patient before thyroid surgery. The ends lost 1 base at V and 2 bases at J; junction bases unmatched: 5. The CDR3 spans 15 residues. In germline, CDR1 is SGHNT, CDR2 YYREEE (reference sequence). V gene TRBV5-4 combines with J gene TRBJ1-2, with 7 bases identical to TRBD1. The sequencing input was tumor tissue. This receptor was obtained from a female donor with papillary thyroid cancer or a benign thyroid nodule (not recorded which). Some clones in this sample may be carry-over from other donors' samples. CDR3 region: CASSLLAGGNYGYTF. CDR3 DNA: TGTGCCAGCAGCTTGTTGGCAGGGGGAAACTATGGCTACACCTTC.